This T cell receptor beta chain came from a study of blood T cell repertoires in COVID-19. The repertoire was sequenced with immunoSEQ multiplex PCR; TCRdb's copy has only in-frame clones and lacks some. There are almost 250,000 clones in the sample; 85% occur only once, and about 9.1% lies in the top ten. The V gene end was trimmed by 2 bases and the J gene end by 7 bases; junction bases not matched to a gene: 3. CDR1 and CDR2 from the germline V gene are MNHEY and SVGAGI. This CDR3 is 13 amino acids long. The receptor was isolated from a woman between 45 and 60 years old with acute COVID-19. This sequence joins TRBV6-5 and TRBJ1-2, with TRBD1 matching 8 bases. The sample taken for sequencing was PBMCs or T cells enriched from blood (not recorded which). The CDR3 DNA reads as TGTGCCAGCAGTTACCGGACAGGGACTGGCTACACCTTC. Translation gives CASSYRTGTGYTF.